One and the same sample provided the 16 T cell receptor beta chains below, sequenced in a study of pediatric ulcerative colitis. Assay used: immunoSEQ multiplex PCR; TCRdb lists only in-frame clones, some missing. The sample has roughly 25,000 clones, approximately 71% seen once; the top ten hold approximately 8%. One to two pinch biopsies were taken from the rectum during colonoscopy. Specimen: gut tissue. The receptors were sampled from a boy younger than 18 with severe ulcerative colitis.

This rearrangement joins TRBV14 to TRBJ2-7, with 7 bases aligning to TRBD1. V lost 3 bases, J lost 6 bases, and 11 bases stayed unmatched. The CDR3 contains 15 residues. Germline V gene data show CDR1 as SGHDN and CDR2 as FVKESK. Here the CDR3 DNA reads TGTGCCAGCAGCCAGATAGACAGGGTGAAGGGCGAGCAGTACTTC. It codes for CASSQIDRVKGEQYF. The variable domain in full, completed from reference TRBV14 and TRBJ2-7, reads EAGVTQFPSHSVIEKGQTVTLRCDPISGHDNLYWYRRVMGKEIKFLLHFVKESKQDESGMPNNRFLAERTGGTYSTLKVQPAELEDSGVYFCASSQIDRVKGEQYFGPGTRLTVT.

V and J are TRBV4-2 and TRBJ1-3, with TRBD1 as a possible D gene (5 bases). Germline CDR1 reads LGHNA; CDR2 reads YNFKEQ. Trimming stripped 6 bases from V and 1 base from J, with 7 bases between. This CDR3 contains 13 residues. CDR3: CASRGVSGNTIYF. The CDR3 nucleotides are TGTGCCAGCAGAGGGGTATCTGGAAACACCATATATTTT.

This clone appeared a few times. V gene TRBV4-3 combines with J gene TRBJ2-2; D call uncertain. Germline loops: CDR1 LGHNA, CDR2 YSLEER. This CDR3 region has 15 residues. Trimming took off 4 bases at V and 1 base at J, with 10 bases between the two ends. In DNA, the CDR3 is TGCGCCAGCAGCCCTCAGACGGTGAACACCGGGGAGCTGTTTTTT. This codes for CASSPQTVNTGELFF.

This chain links TRBV23-1 with TRBJ2-2; a possible D gene is TRBD2 (5 bases). TRBV23-1 is an ORF; its function is uncertain. The V gene lost 0 bases and the J gene lost 6 bases, with 8 bases spanning the gap. This CDR3 is built from 14 residues. Here the CDR3 reads CASSQSGEAGELFF. The CDR3 DNA follows: TGCGCCAGCAGTCAATCGGGAGAAGCCGGGGAGCTGTTTTTT.

This clone has just one count. The V gene is TRBV5-1, the J gene TRBJ2-7; TRBD1 matches 7 bases. V was pared by 0 bases and J by 5 bases, with 11 bases of the junction left unmatched. This CDR3 region has 16 residues. Germline values: CDR1 SGHRS, CDR2 YFSETQ. Here the CDR3 reads CASSLGLRQGRDEQYF. In nucleotides, the CDR3 is TGCGCCAGCAGCTTGGGCTTACGACAGGGAAGGGACGAGCAGTACTTC.

This clone was counted once. The V and J genes are TRBV10-3 and TRBJ2-1; 10 positions match TRBD2. This CDR3 has 17 residues. CDR1 is ENHRY and CDR2 is SYGVKD in the germline V gene. Unmatched junction bases numbered 4, after V lost 0 bases and J lost 2 bases. CDR3 DNA sequence: TGTGCCATCAGTGAGTCACAAGCGGGAGGGCCCTACAATGAGCAGTTCTTC. Translated, it gives CAISESQAGGPYNEQFF.

V gene TRBV6-5 combines with J gene TRBJ2-1; 12 bases agree with TRBD2. With 2 bases clipped from V and 7 bases from J, the junction kept 6 bases outside the gene matches. From germline, CDR1 is MNHEY and CDR2 SVGAGI. The CDR3 runs to 16 residues. This chain's CDR3 is CASSYAGLAGGNEQFF. Written as DNA, the CDR3 is TGTGCCAGCAGTTACGCGGGACTAGCGGGCGGTAATGAGCAGTTCTTC.

The V and J genes are TRBV15 and TRBJ2-7; the D is unclear. Trimming took off 0 bases at V and 3 bases at J, with 9 bases between the two ends. The CDR3 has 14 amino acids. The germline CDR1 and CDR2 sequences are LNHNV and YYDKDF (reference sequence). The CDR3 DNA sequence: TGTGCCACCAGCAGAGATCGGCAGCACTACGAGCAGTACTTC. Amino acids: CATSRDRQHYEQYF. The entire variable domain, with the rest obtained from reference TRBV15 and TRBJ2-7, is as follows: DAMVIQNPRYQVTQFGKPVTLSCSQTLNHNVMYWYQQKSSQAPKLLFHYYDKDFNNEADTPDNFQSRRPNTSFCFLDIRSPGLGDTAMYLCATSRDRQHYEQYFGPGTRLTVT.

This clone was seen only once. The chain combines TRBV30 with TRBJ1-6; 8 bases align to TRBD1. The V gene's germline CDR1 is GTSNPN and CDR2 SVGIG (reference sequence). Losses at the gene ends were 0 bases for V and 0 bases for J; bases not matched to a gene: 10. This CDR3 contains 19 residues. CDR3 in DNA: TGTGCCTGGAGTGTACCGGACAGGGCCCTGAGCTCCTATAATTCACCCCTCCACTTT. Translation gives CAWSVPDRALSSYNSPLHF.

This rearrangement joins TRBV18 to TRBJ1-1, with D hard to call. This CDR3 is built from 14 residues. The germline gives CDR1 KGHSH, CDR2 LQKENI. Trimming cost V 6 bases and J 8 bases, with 19 bases left between them. The CDR3 nucleotides read TGTGCCAGCTCGTTGATCCGGGAGGCGGGGGAAGCTTTCTTT. Residues: CASSLIREAGEAFF.

This chain joins TRBV11-3 and TRBJ2-7; 9 nucleotides line up with TRBD1. Germline lookup yields CDR1 SGHNT and CDR2 YENEEA. Unmatched junction bases numbered 11, after V lost 5 bases and J lost 6 bases. The CDR3 totals 15 residues. This CDR3 is CASSHGGTGSSEQYF. In DNA, the CDR3 is TGTGCCAGCAGCCACGGAGGGACAGGGTCTTCCGAGCAGTACTTC.

This chain uses TRBV5-1 with TRBJ2-3; the match to TRBD2 covers 10 bases. V dropped 2 bases and J dropped 4; count of bases not matched to a gene: 7. CDR3 size: 16 residues. Germline CDR1 is SGHRS and CDR2 is YFSETQ. The CDR3 nucleotides read TGCGCCAGCAGCTTCGGCCAGCGGGAGGGATCAGATACGCAGTATTTT. Encoded protein: CASSFGQREGSDTQYF.

CDR3 coding DNA: TGTGCCAGCACCCAATCGTCAGCAGGGTCCGCTGAAAAACTGTTTTTT. This encodes CASTQSSAGSAEKLFF. The rearrangement links TRBV7-6 to TRBJ1-4; the D gene is possibly TRBD1 (5 bases). Looked up from germline, CDR1 is SGHVS and CDR2 is FNYEAQ. The germline V and J ends were trimmed by 7 bases and 7 bases, with 22 bases remaining between them. The CDR3 is 16 amino acids.

V is TRBV11-2 and J is TRBJ1-5, with 7 bases fitting TRBD1. J gave up 7 bases and V 4 bases, and 10 bases lay outside the gene matches. Germline-derived CDR1 and CDR2 are SGHAT and FQNNGV. There are 15 residues in the CDR3. The CDR3 loop is CASSSGAQGGQPQHF. The CDR3 DNA reads as TGTGCCAGCAGCTCCGGGGCTCAGGGGGGACAGCCCCAGCATTTT.

The chain links TRBV2 to TRBJ1-5, with D perhaps matching TRBD1 (5 bases). V was clipped by 3 bases and J by 12 bases, with 12 bases between them. Germline V gives CDR1 SNHLY, CDR2 FYNNEI. The CDR3 is 12 residues long. CDR3 residues: CASSEVRALQHF. CDR3 DNA sequence: TGTGCCAGCAGTGAGGTCAGGGCCCTCCAGCATTTT.

V and J are TRBV5-4 and TRBJ2-2; 7 nucleotides agree with TRBD1. Germline assignment: CDR1 SGHNT and CDR2 YYREEE (reference sequence). V shed 2 bases and J 4 bases; nucleotides not matched to a gene: 2. The CDR3 runs 14 residues. The CDR3 here is CASSFGTVTGELFF. The CDR3, as DNA: TGTGCCAGCAGCTTCGGGACAGTCACCGGGGAGCTGTTTTTT.